Listed below are T cell receptor beta chains from one sample, sequenced in a study of a mutant IDH1 vaccine in newly diagnosed glioma. The assay was immunoSEQ multiplex PCR, and TCRdb's table has in-frame clones only and misses some. This table has approximately 30,000 clones, 79% appearing once. For these TCRs, the target antigens are not known. The material sequenced was PBMCs, taken from a glioma patient whose treatment included an IDH1 peptide vaccine. Receptor source: a woman younger than 45 with glioma. Some clones in this sample may be carry-over from other donors' samples. CDR3s include the opening cysteine and the closing phenylalanine or tryptophan. D genes are given only for firm matches. Only some rows state a clone size, as once, few, many or a class for expanded clones.

>TRBD2|TRBJ2-3|once|TRBV29-1
TGCAGCGTCCGGACGGGACTAGCGGATAGCACAGATACGCAGTATTTT
CSVRTGLADSTDTQYF
>-|TRBJ1-3|-|TRBV4-2
TGTGCCAGCAGCCAAGTTTCCGACGAGTCTGGAAACACCATATATTTT
CASSQVSDESGNTIYF
>-|TRBJ1-1|-|TRBV5-1
TGCGCCAGCAGCCTTGTGGGGGCGAACACTGAAGCTTTCTTT
CASSLVGANTEAFF
>-|TRBJ2-2|-|TRBV7-2
TGTGCCAGCAGCTTAGGGCAGGGTACCGGGGAGCTGTTTTTT
CASSLGQGTGELFF
>-|TRBJ1-2|once|TRBV5-6
TGTGCCAGCAGCCAGTTCCGCGACAGCAACTATGGCTACACCTTC
CASSQFRDSNYGYTF
>-|TRBJ1-4|-|TRBV30
TGTGCCTGGAGTGTGGGGGGTGGTAATGAAAAACTGTTTTTT
CAWSVGGGNEKLFF
>TRBD1|TRBJ2-1|-|TRBV11-3
TGTGCCAGCAGCCAAAATCAGGGGGCCTATGAGCAGTTCTTC
CASSQNQGAYEQFF
>TRBD2|TRBJ2-5|-|TRBV7-8
TGTGCCAGCAGCTCTGGGACTAGCGGGAGGCAAGAGACCCAGTACTTC
CASSSGTSGRQETQYF
>-|TRBJ1-1|-|TRBV14
TGTGCCAGCAGCCAAACAACGGGGAACACTGAAGCTTTCTTT
CASSQTTGNTEAFF
>TRBD1|TRBJ1-4|-|TRBV2
TGTGCCAGCAGCCCGGACAGGGGAAATCATGAAAAACTGTTTTTT
CASSPDRGNHEKLFF
>TRBD1|TRBJ1-1|-|TRBV9
TGTGCCAGCAGCGTAGGATTTCGGACAGGGACGATGAACACTGAAGCTTTCTTT
CASSVGFRTGTMNTEAFF
>-|TRBJ2-1|-|TRBV7-7
TGTGCTAGCAGCTTAGGGGTCACCTACAATGAGCAGTTCTTC
CASSLGVTYNEQFF
>TRBD2|TRBJ2-5|-|TRBV5-1
TGCGCCAGCAGCCCGGGGGGGACTAGCGGCGGGGAGACCCAGTACTTC
CASSPGGTSGGETQYF
>TRBD2|TRBJ2-1|-|TRBV18
TGTGCCAGCTCACCACTACAAAAGCGGGATTTGTACAATGAGCAGTTCTTC
CASSPLQKRDLYNEQFF
>-|TRBJ2-5|once|TRBV10-3
TGTGCCATCAGTGAGCCTAGAGGGATCGGGGAGACCCAGTACTTC
CAISEPRGIGETQYF
>TRBD1|TRBJ1-2|-|TRBV28
TGTGCCAGCAGTTTCTTTCACAGAGGGCAGGGGGCGCATGGCTACACCTTC
CASSFFHRGQGAHGYTF
>-|TRBJ2-2|-|TRBV9
TGTGCCAGCAGCGTCGTTGGCGGGGAGCTGTTTTTT
CASSVVGGELFF
>TRBD1|TRBJ1-2|-|TRBV29-1
TGCAGCGTCCTGACAGGGAAAAACTATGGCTACACCTTC
CSVLTGKNYGYTF
>-|TRBJ2-1|-|TRBV7-9
TGTGCCAGCAGCTTAGGAGGGATCACCTACAATGAGCAGTTCTTC
CASSLGGITYNEQFF
>-|TRBJ1-5|-|TRBV2
TGTGCCAGTCGGTTTGGGGGTTCCAATCAGCCCCAGCATTTT
CASRFGGSNQPQHF
>-|TRBJ1-5|-|TRBV7-2
TGTGCCAGCAGCCCGCGGGGTCAGCCCCAGCATTTT
CASSPRGQPQHF
>-|TRBJ2-7|once|TRBV6-1
TGTGCCAGCAGTGAATATAAGGGGAGAGGGCCCTACGAGCAGTACTTC
CASSEYKGRGPYEQYF
>-|TRBJ2-7|-|TRBV18
TGTGCCAGCAAGACCGGGACTCCCACTTACGAGCAGTACTTC
CASKTGTPTYEQYF
>TRBD1|TRBJ1-4|few|TRBV13
TGTGCCAGCAGCTTATTGGCAGGGGGCGCGACTAATGAAAAACTGTTTTTT
CASSLLAGGATNEKLFF
>TRBD1|TRBJ2-3|-|TRBV7-9
TGTGCCAGCAGCCCCGGGACAGGGGGCACAGATACGCAGTATTTT
CASSPGTGGTDTQYF
>-|TRBJ2-7|-|TRBV9
TGTGCCAGCAGCGTAGAACAGTTCTCCTACGAGCAGTACTTC
CASSVEQFSYEQYF
>-|TRBJ2-3|-|TRBV5-1
TGCGCCAGCAGCTTGGACCTACCTAGCACAGATACGCAGTATTTT
CASSLDLPSTDTQYF
>-|TRBJ2-7|once|TRBV29-1
TGCAGCGTCACTGGCGTGGGGGGCTCCTACGAGCAGTACTTC
CSVTGVGGSYEQYF
>TRBD2|TRBJ2-5|-|TRBV2
TGTGCCAGCAGAGGGACTAGCGGGGCTCAAGAGACCCAGTACTTC
CASRGTSGAQETQYF
>TRBD1|TRBJ1-2|-|TRBV9
TGTGCCAGCAGCGTAGCTAGGACAGGGGTTTATGGCTACACCTTC
CASSVARTGVYGYTF
>-|TRBJ1-3|-|TRBV19
TGTGCCAGTAGTATCGAGGGAACTGGAAACACCATATATTTT
CASSIEGTGNTIYF
>-|TRBJ2-5|-|TRBV5-4
TGTGCCAGCAGCTTGGGGGGGCCAGAAGAGACCCAGTACTTC
CASSLGGPEETQYF
>TRBD1|TRBJ2-5|-|TRBV18
TGTGCCAGCTCCTCCCGACAGGGGCAAGAGACCCAGTACTTC
CASSSRQGQETQYF
>-|TRBJ2-5|-|TRBV7-6
TGTGCCAGCAGCACCCGGCGAACCCAAGAGACCCAGTACTTC
CASSTRRTQETQYF
>-|TRBJ2-1|once|TRBV29-1
TGCAGCGTTGAAGGCCTAACAGGGTCGGTTCGCTATGAGCAGTTCTTC
CSVEGLTGSVRYEQFF
>-|TRBJ2-6|-|TRBV9
TGTGCCAGCAGCTCGGGTGGAGGCAACGTCCTGACTTTC
CASSSGGGNVLTF
>-|TRBJ2-1|-|TRBV29-1
TGCAGCGTCGAAAGGACAGAAGCTTACAATGAGCAGTTCTTC
CSVERTEAYNEQFF
>-|TRBJ1-1|-|TRBV5-4
TGTGCCAGCAGCATACAGGGTAACACTGAAGCTTTCTTT
CASSIQGNTEAFF
>-|TRBJ1-3|-|TRBV5-4
TGTGCCAGCAGAGCTTGGGGCAGCGGAAACACCATATATTTT
CASRAWGSGNTIYF
>-|TRBJ1-5|-|TRBV14
TGTGCCAGCAGCTTAACAGGGAATCAGCCCCAGCATTTT
CASSLTGNQPQHF
>-|TRBJ1-2|-|TRBV29-1
TGCAGCGTTGGACACGGGTCTGGCTATGGCTACACCTTC
CSVGHGSGYGYTF
>-|TRBJ2-3|-|TRBV9
TGTGCCAGCAGCGTAGGAGGCCCTGCGGGGACCACAGATACGCAGTATTTT
CASSVGGPAGTTDTQYF
>-|TRBJ2-7|-|TRBV25-1
TGTGCCAGCAGTGACTCCCACGAGCAGTACTTC
CASSDSHEQYF
>-|TRBJ2-7|once|TRBV7-9
TGTGCCAGCAGCTTAGGAGGTAGAGGCGAGCAGTACTTC
CASSLGGRGEQYF
>-|TRBJ1-3|-|TRBV4-2
TGTGCCAGCAGGGAGGGGGTGGGGAACACCATATATTTT
CASREGVGNTIYF
>TRBD2|TRBJ2-7|-|TRBV27
TGTGCCAGCAGTTTATACCCCCCTTCGACTAGCGGGAGAAACGAGCAGTACTTC
CASSLYPPSTSGRNEQYF
>-|TRBJ1-4|-|TRBV27
TGTGCCAGCAGTCCATTGCACCTCGAAAAACTGTTTTTT
CASSPLHLEKLFF
>-|TRBJ1-2|-|TRBV6-5
TGTGCCAGCCTTCATAGGGATTACGGCTACACCTTC
CASLHRDYGYTF
>TRBD1|TRBJ1-2|-|TRBV19
TGTGCCAGTAGTATAGGGGGGAGGGGACAGCCACCCTATGGCTACACCTTC
CASSIGGRGQPPYGYTF
>-|TRBJ1-4|-|TRBV5-8
TGTGCCAGCAGCCTTACCGGGCGCGTAAATGAAAAACTGTTTTTT
CASSLTGRVNEKLFF